The sequence of this T cell receptor beta chain was determined in a study of T-cell memory formation after mild COVID-19. This CDR3 spans 13 amino acids. The V gene's germline CDR1 is SGHAT and CDR2 FQNNGV. V gave up 5 bases and J gave up 5 bases, with 12 bases separating them. This clonotype has just a few counts. TCRdb re-derived calls from the 5' RACE reads in MiXCR, one entry per CDR3 protein. The sample yields hundreds of thousands of distinct CDR3 sequences, approximately 27% seen once. The chain combines TRBV11-2 with TRBJ2-5; D not certain. Sequenced: PBMCs or a T cell subset sorted from them (not recorded which). The source of this sequence is an adult woman who had mild COVID-19 (a few samples of this study predate the infection). Cell type and time point are not known. CDR3 amino acids: CASSRQRSETQYF. The CDR3 DNA follows: TGTGCCAGCAGCCGCCAAAGGTCGGAGACCCAGTACTTC. The whole variable domain, filled in from reference TRBV11-2 and TRBJ2-5, reads EAGVAQSPRYKIIEKRQSVAFWCNPISGHATLYWYQQILGQGPKLLIQFQNNGVVDDSQLPKDRFSAERLKGVDSTLKIQPAKLEDSAVYLCASSRQRSETQYFGPGTRLLVL.